These 14 T cell receptor beta chains came from one sample sequenced in a study of CD8 T cells in ankylosing spondylitis. TCRdb itself ran the 5' RACE reads through MiXCR, one entry per CDR3 protein. The sample lists about 120,000 distinct CDR3 sequences, roughly 15% occurring once. The specimen sequenced was blood, either unsorted or a sorted T cell fraction (not recorded which). The receptors were gathered from a female donor with ankylosing spondylitis or in good health (not recorded which).

V usage is TRBV20-1 and J usage is TRBJ2-3, with TRBD1 as a possible D gene (6 bases). The CDR3 is made up of 14 amino acids. Trimming pared 3 bases from V and 3 bases from J, leaving 13 bases between. Germline lookup yields CDR1 DFQATT and CDR2 SNEGSKA (reference sequence). CDR3: CSASGQGKTDTQYF. The CDR3 region has the DNA TGCAGTGCTAGTGGTCAGGGGAAGACAGATACGCAGTATTTT.

In its sample, this clonotype was seen many times. This chain joins TRBV7-8 and TRBJ2-1; 11 bases fit TRBD1. V shed 4 bases, J shed 5 bases, and the junction held 7 bases outside the gene matches. The germline V gene has CDR1 SGHVS and CDR2 FQNEAQ. The CDR3 has 16 amino acids. This CDR3 is CASSYLVGQGDNEQFF. CDR3 DNA sequence: TGTGCCAGCAGCTATTTGGTGGGACAGGGGGACAATGAGCAGTTCTTC.

This clonotype was observed a handful of times. This chain joins TRBV12-3 or TRBV12-4 and TRBJ1-3, with D possibly matching TRBD1 (5 bases). There are 15 residues in the CDR3. Trimming stripped 7 bases from V and 7 bases from J, with 20 bases between. DNA for the CDR3: TGTGCCAGCATCGCCACGGGGGGGATTAGTAACACCATATATTTT. As protein: CASIATGGISNTIYF.

This clonotype was seen at least ten times. V gene TRBV20-1 combines with J gene TRBJ1-1; TRBD1 is a possible D gene (5 bases). This CDR3 has 13 residues. CDR1 and CDR2 from the germline V gene are DFQATT and SNEGSKA (reference sequence). Between the trimmed V and J ends, which lost 1 base and 4 bases, there was a span of 10 bases. CDR3 amino acids: CSARGKGLTEAFF. In nucleotides, the CDR3 is TGCAGTGCTAGAGGGAAGGGACTCACTGAAGCTTTCTTT.

The chain uses TRBV12-3 or TRBV12-4 and TRBJ2-2; 7 bases agree with TRBD1. The CDR3 spans 12 residues. The V segment lost 7 bases and the J segment 5 bases; nucleotides outside the gene matches: 1. The CDR3 sequence is CASNRGTGELFF. CDR3 in DNA: TGTGCCAGCAACAGGGGAACCGGGGAGCTGTTTTTT.

The genes are TRBV5-6 and TRBJ1-2; TRBD1 matches at 8 bases. This CDR3 comprises 14 residues. CDR1 SGHDT and CDR2 YYEEEE come from the germline V gene. J lost 3 bases, V lost 6 bases, and 7 bases had no gene match. CDR3 DNA: TGTGCCAGCACCACGGACAGGGCGCACTATGGCTACACCTTC. Translation gives CASTTDRAHYGYTF.

This clonotype came up many times. The CDR3 loop reads CASSQVPGARTDTQYF. CDR3 in DNA: TGTGCCAGCAGCCAAGTGCCGGGAGCTCGCACAGATACGCAGTATTTT. The rearrangement joins TRBV3-1 to TRBJ2-3; D perhaps matches TRBD2 (6 bases). Germline V gene sequence: CDR1 LGHDT, CDR2 YNNKEL (reference sequence). This CDR3 is built from 16 residues. V was trimmed by 1 base and J by 1 base, leaving 12 bases between them.

This clonotype occurred a few times. The chain carries TRBV7-8 and TRBJ2-4; TRBD1 agrees at 9 bases. Trimming removed 6 bases from V and 4 bases from J; junction bases left unmatched: 10. Germline V CDR1 and CDR2: SGHVS, FQNEAQ. CDR3 length equals 16 residues. The CDR3 DNA follows: TGTGCCAGCAGTGCATGGACCGGGACAGGGAAAAACATTCAGTACTTC. Protein: CASSAWTGTGKNIQYF.

V usage is TRBV5-8 and J usage is TRBJ1-6; D ambiguous. V was pared by 8 bases and J by 7 bases, with 7 bases between. Germline-derived CDR1 and CDR2 are SGHTS and YDEGEE. CDR3 length: 11 residues. The DNA of the CDR3 is TGTGCCAGTGGGGAAAATTCACCCCTCCACTTT. Protein product: CASGENSPLHF.

This clonotype has more than one count but fewer than ten. The V call is TRBV3-1, the J call TRBJ2-1; the D is unclear. From germline, CDR1 is LGHDT and CDR2 YNNKEL (reference sequence). V was shortened by 5 bases and J by 6 bases, with 8 bases between the two germline ends. The CDR3 runs to 12 residues. As DNA, the CDR3 is TGTGCCAGCAGCTCAACCAGCAATGAGCAGTTCTTC. Its protein product is CASSSTSNEQFF.

V and J are TRBV7-9 and TRBJ2-7; 8 bases agree with TRBD1. Germline trimming cut 6 bases from V and 3 bases from J; bases unmatched to any gene: 1. CDR3 length: 12 residues. CDR1 and CDR2 (germline): SEHNR, FQNEAQ (reference sequence). In DNA form, the CDR3 reads TGTGCCAGCAGGGACAGGGACTACGAGCAGTACTTC. This codes for CASRDRDYEQYF.

The CDR3 loop reads CASTASQGGVPGNQPQHF. The CDR3 region has the DNA TGTGCCAGCACCGCAAGCCAAGGGGGAGTACCAGGCAATCAGCCCCAGCATTTT. The chain uses TRBV12-3 or TRBV12-4 and TRBJ1-5, with D tentatively TRBD1 (6 bases). The CDR3 length is 18 residues. V lost 7 bases and J 2 bases, leaving 24 bases between the germline ends.

This clonotype was detected ten times or more. This chain links TRBV5-6 with TRBJ2-3; 7 bases are shared with TRBD1. CDR3 length equals 15 residues. Trimming took 2 bases from V and 1 from J; bases not matched to a gene: 4. The germline CDR1 and CDR2 sequences are SGHDT and YYEEEE. The CDR3 DNA follows: TGTGCCAGCAGCTTTCGGACAGGAGGCACAGATACGCAGTATTTT. Protein product: CASSFRTGGTDTQYF.

The CDR3 DNA reads as TGTGCCAGCAGCCAAGTTACAGGGAAAACTGCGAATGGCTACACCTTC. This encodes CASSQVTGKTANGYTF. The J gene is TRBJ1-2, the V gene TRBV3-1; tentative D call: TRBD1 (6 bases). This CDR3 is 16 amino acids long. Germline CDR1 LGHDT, CDR2 YNNKEL (reference sequence). Trimming took 1 base from V and 6 from J, leaving 18 bases between them.